This entry lists 27 T cell receptor beta chains sequenced from one sample in a study of human T cells and chemical hapten exposure. Stated treatment: therapeutic diphenylcyclopropenone sensitization with weekly scalp DPC. Unique molecular identifiers were attached to individual cDNA molecules during library preparation. TCRdb re-analysed the reads in MiXCR, keeping a single row per CDR3 protein. Of approximately 730 distinct CDR3 sequences listed, 52% were seen once; the top ten hold roughly 7.5%. The sequencing used whole blood, collected before DPC sensitization or 2, 6, or about 24 weeks after (not recorded which). The receptors were gathered from an adult with alopecia areata. Some clones in this sample may be carry-over from other donors' samples. This table probably holds off-target reads from a library built for another chain.

The chain combines TRBV28 with TRBJ1-6; 7 positions agree with TRBD1. Per the germline V gene, CDR1 is MDHEN and CDR2 is SYDVKM. The CDR3 covers 14 residues. Unmatched junction bases numbered 2, after V lost 4 bases and J lost 5 bases. The CDR3 region is CASSSGTDNSPLHF. In DNA, the CDR3 is TGTGCCAGCAGTTCCGGGACAGATAATTCACCCCTCCACTTT.

By proportion, this clonotype is large (0.1 to 1%). J is TRBJ2-3 and V is TRBV5-4; tentative D call: TRBD1 (6 bases). CDR1 and CDR2 from the germline V gene are SGHNT and YYREEE (reference sequence). Trimming removed 7 bases from V and 0 bases from J, with 18 bases in between. This CDR3 contains 16 residues. The CDR3 spells CASRVRGGLSTDTQYF. The CDR3 nucleotides read TGTGCCAGCCGCGTACGAGGGGGATTAAGCACAGATACGCAGTATTTT.

The V call is TRBV6-1, the J call TRBJ1-1, with D uncertain. The CDR3 loop spans 13 amino acids. CDR1 is MNHNS, CDR2 SASEGT, per germline. V lost 5 bases and J lost 0, with 7 bases in between. CDR3 sequence: CASSLGLNTEAFF. The CDR3 DNA follows: TGTGCCAGCAGTCTGGGCCTGAACACTGAAGCTTTCTTT.

The chain combines TRBV28 with TRBJ1-5; no reliable D call. The CDR3 has 16 amino acids. Germline V gives CDR1 MDHEN, CDR2 SYDVKM. Trimming left V 4 bases short and J 2 bases short, with 15 bases between. CDR3 nucleotide sequence: TGTGCCAGCAGTTACCCTCTGGGGAGGGGCAATCAGCCCCAGCATTTT. Its translation is CASSYPLGRGNQPQHF.

V is TRBV30 and J is TRBJ2-2; D remains unclear. The CDR3 spans 13 residues. Between the trimmed V and J ends, which lost 2 bases and 2 bases, there was a span of 6 bases. Germline lookup yields CDR1 GTSNPN and CDR2 SVGIG (reference sequence). The CDR3 region is CAWSRLNTGELFF. DNA for the CDR3: TGTGCCTGGAGTCGCCTAAACACCGGGGAGCTGTTTTTT.

The J gene is TRBJ1-2, the V gene TRBV30, with 7 bases fitting TRBD1. The CDR3 has 13 amino acids. The V and J ends lost 3 bases and 8 bases, in that order; junction bases with no gene match: 9. Germline lookup yields CDR1 GTSNPN and CDR2 SVGIG (reference sequence). The CDR3 here is CAWSPRQGRGYTF. The DNA of the CDR3 is TGTGCCTGGAGCCCAAGACAGGGAAGAGGCTACACCTTC. Full variable domain (missing parts from reference TRBV30 and TRBJ1-2): SQTIHQWPATLVQPVGSPLSLECTVEGTSNPNLYWYRQAAGRGLQLLFYSVGIGQISSEVPQNLSASRPQDRQFILSSKKLLLSDSGFYLCAWSPRQGRGYTFGSGTRLTVV.

This clonotype was observed once. This sequence joins TRBV7-6 and TRBJ2-2; the match to TRBD2 covers 11 bases. V was clipped by 4 bases and J by 0 bases; unmatched bases: 1. The CDR3 loop spans 16 amino acids. Germline V gives CDR1 SGHVS, CDR2 FNYEAQ. DNA of the CDR3: TGTGCCAGCAGCTCTAGCGGGGGGACGAACACCGGGGAGCTGTTTTTT. This codes for CASSSSGGTNTGELFF. The variable domain in full, completed from reference TRBV7-6 and TRBJ2-2, reads GAGVSQSPRYKVTKRGQDVALRCDPISGHVSLYWYRQALGQGPEFLTYFNYEAQQDKSGLPNDRFSAERPEGSISTLTIQRTEQRDSAMYRCASSSSGGTNTGELFFGEGSRLTVL.

This clonotype was counted only a few times. The chain is built from TRBV6-6 and TRBJ1-5; D is undetermined. The CDR3 runs 11 residues. Trimming stripped 6 bases from V and 5 bases from J, with 5 bases between. The germline CDR1 and CDR2 sequences are MNHNY and SVGAGI (reference sequence). The CDR3 region has the DNA TGTGCCAGCAGGTCAGATCAGCCCCAGCATTTT. Its translation is CASRSDQPQHF.

This clonotype has more than one count but fewer than ten. The V gene is TRBV6-5, the J gene TRBJ2-1, with a weak D call TRBD2 (6 bases). V was pared by 2 bases and J by 13 bases, with 12 bases between. The CDR3 loop spans 12 amino acids. Germline V gene lookup returns CDR1 MNHEY and CDR2 SVGAGI. The CDR3 sequence: CASSYGGEKQFF. The CDR3 nucleotides read TGTGCCAGCAGTTACGGAGGGGAGAAACAGTTCTTC.

The gene calls are TRBV12-3 or TRBV12-4 and TRBJ2-3; D is ambiguous. This CDR3 spans 13 amino acids. The V end was cut by 3 bases, the J end by 0 bases, with 4 bases between. CDR3 loop: CASSLGSTDTQYF. The CDR3 DNA reads as TGTGCCAGCAGTTTGGGAAGCACAGATACGCAGTATTTT.

This clonotype has only a few counts. The gene calls are TRBV4-2 and TRBJ2-4; 12 nucleotides align to TRBD2. The CDR3 sequence is 22 residues long. In germline, CDR1 is LGHNA, CDR2 YNFKEQ. After removal of 0 bases from V and 1 base from J, the junction contained 16 bases not matched to a gene. Here the CDR3 reads CASSQDWSSGGARSVAKNIQYF. In nucleotides, the CDR3 is TGTGCCAGCAGCCAAGATTGGTCTAGCGGGGGGGCCCGATCAGTGGCCAAAAACATTCAGTACTTC.

This clonotype was found a few times. The chain is built from TRBV11-2 and TRBJ2-7; D is ambiguous. In germline, CDR1 is SGHAT, CDR2 FQNNGV. Trimming removed 1 base at V and 1 base at J, with 2 bases between. The CDR3 is 12 amino acids. The DNA for the CDR3 is TGTGCCAGCAGCTTAGCTTCCTACGAGCAGTACTTC. Amino acids: CASSLASYEQYF.

The count of this clonotype is one. V is TRBV7-2 and J is TRBJ1-4, with 10 bases identical to TRBD1. The ends lost 4 bases at V and 4 bases at J; junction bases unmatched: 6. Germline CDR1 SGHTA, CDR2 FQGNSA. The CDR3 is 16 residues long. The CDR3 DNA reads TGTGCCAGCAGCTCGATGGGGACAGGGGTTAATGAAAAACTGTTTTTT. Its translation is CASSSMGTGVNEKLFF. The variable domain in full, completed from reference TRBV7-2 and TRBJ1-4, reads GAGVSQSPSNKVTEKGKDVELRCDPISGHTALYWYRQSLGQGLEFLIYFQGNSAPDKSGLPSDRFSAERTGGSVSTLTIQRTQQEDSAVYLCASSSMGTGVNEKLFFGSGTQLSVL.

This clonotype was detected a few times. In nucleotides, the CDR3 is TGTGCCAGCAGCTATCCACAGGGTTTACTCTACGAGCAGTACTTC. Protein sequence: CASSYPQGLLYEQYF. The chain is built from TRBV7-9 and TRBJ2-7, with a possible D match to TRBD1 (6 bases). The V and J ends lost 4 bases and 3 bases respectively, with 16 bases between them. Per germline, CDR1 SEHNR and CDR2 FQNEAQ (reference sequence). This CDR3 comprises 15 residues.

The chain recombines TRBV28 with TRBJ1-5, with D perhaps TRBD1 (6 bases). The CDR3 covers 14 residues. Germline values: CDR1 MDHEN, CDR2 SYDVKM. Trimming cost V 6 bases and J 7 bases, with 16 bases left between them. As DNA, the CDR3 is TGTGCCAGCAGCAGAACAGGGAGTGGGCAGCCCCAGCATTTT. Protein: CASSRTGSGQPQHF.

This chain links TRBV30 with TRBJ2-7; a possible D gene is TRBD1 (6 bases). Per the germline V gene, CDR1 is GTSNPN and CDR2 is SVGIG (reference sequence). The CDR3 runs 14 residues. V dropped 0 bases and J dropped 6 bases, with 15 bases sitting between them. The DNA for the CDR3 is TGTGCCTGGAGTGTACGCAGGGGCTCGTCCGAGCAGTACTTC. As protein: CAWSVRRGSSEQYF.

This chain uses TRBV27 with TRBJ2-1; D may be TRBD1 (5 bases). The CDR3 length is 14 residues. Per germline, CDR1 MNHEY and CDR2 SMNVEV (reference sequence). Trimming left V 3 bases short and J 2 bases short, with 8 bases between. The CDR3 loop reads CASSFDRAYNEQFF. As DNA, the CDR3 is TGTGCCAGCAGTTTCGACAGAGCCTACAATGAGCAGTTCTTC.

The rearrangement uses TRBV27 and TRBJ2-1; D might be TRBD2 (6 bases). The CDR3 runs to 14 residues. V was shortened by 5 bases and J by 0 bases, with 8 bases between the two germline ends. From germline, CDR1 is MNHEY and CDR2 SMNVEV (reference sequence). The CDR3 nucleotides read TGTGCCAGCAGTGGCGGGGACTCCTACAATGAGCAGTTCTTC. Protein sequence: CASSGGDSYNEQFF.

The rearrangement links TRBV5-5 to TRBJ1-1; the D gene is possibly TRBD1 (6 bases). Germline assignment: CDR1 SGHKS and CDR2 YYEKEE (reference sequence). The length of the CDR3 is 13 residues. The ends were cut back, 1 base at V and 6 bases at J, with 10 bases in the middle. The CDR3 loop reads CASSLPQGPEAFF. For the CDR3, the DNA is TGTGCCAGCAGCTTGCCGCAGGGGCCTGAAGCTTTCTTT.

The V and J genes are TRBV7-2 and TRBJ2-4; 13 nucleotides agree with TRBD2. The germline gives CDR1 SGHTA, CDR2 FQGNSA. V lost 6 bases and J lost 14; bases outside the gene matches: 10. This CDR3 has 14 amino acids. The CDR3 sequence: CASSFGGLAGFEYF. The CDR3 coding sequence is TGTGCCAGCAGTTTTGGGGGACTAGCGGGGTTTGAGTACTTC.

This chain joins TRBV20-1 and TRBJ2-1, with D perhaps matching TRBD1 (5 bases). Trimming left V 3 bases short and J 7 bases short, with 13 bases between. The CDR3 extends over 13 amino acids. Germline CDR1 and CDR2: DFQATT and SNEGSKA (reference sequence). CDR3 amino acids: CSASRAGSNEQFF. For the CDR3, the DNA is TGCAGTGCTAGCAGGGCAGGGTCAAATGAGCAGTTCTTC.

The chain employs TRBV18 and TRBJ1-2, with unresolved D. V was clipped by 0 bases and J by 4 bases, with 9 bases between them. In germline, CDR1 is KGHSH, CDR2 LQKENI. The CDR3 loop spans 14 amino acids. CDR3: CASSPPTESYGYTF. In nucleotides, the CDR3 is TGTGCCAGCTCACCACCAACCGAAAGCTATGGCTACACCTTC.

The chain joins TRBV29-1 to TRBJ2-2; D gene uncertain. Germline-derived CDR1 and CDR2 are SQVTM and ANQGSEA. CDR3 length: 13 residues. The V end was cut by 3 bases, the J end by 7 bases, with 12 bases between. CDR3 in amino acids: CSVEGFRGGELFF. Here the CDR3 DNA reads TGCAGCGTTGAGGGATTCCGAGGCGGGGAGCTGTTTTTT.

The chain joins TRBV29-1 to TRBJ1-1; weak D call: TRBD1 (6 bases). Germline V gives CDR1 SQVTM, CDR2 ANQGSEA. The length of the CDR3 is 13 residues. The V gene lost 6 bases and the J gene lost 1 base, with 12 bases spanning the gap. CDR3 sequence: CSVRTGKNTEAFF. As DNA, the CDR3 is TGCAGCGTCCGAACAGGGAAGAACACTGAAGCTTTCTTT. The full variable domain, in which reference TRBV29-1 and TRBJ1-1 provide the parts outside the CDR3, is SAVISQKPSRDICQRGTSLTIQCQVDSQVTMMFWYRQQPGQSLTLIATANQGSEATYESGFVIDKFPISRPNLTFSTLTVSNMSPEDSSIYLCSVRTGKNTEAFFGQGTRLTVV.

The chain has TRBV29-1 and TRBJ2-1; no definite D call. V lost 8 bases to trimming and J lost 5 bases, with 10 bases between them. The CDR3 is made up of 11 amino acids. Germline-derived CDR1 and CDR2 are SQVTM and ANQGSEA. In DNA form, the CDR3 reads TGCAGCTCGTTTGAGAACAATGAGCAGTTCTTC. Its translation is CSSFENNEQFF.

This rearrangement joins TRBV28 to TRBJ2-2; D gene unclear. The CDR3 contains 13 residues. Trimming pared 2 bases from V and 6 bases from J, leaving 7 bases between. Germline CDR1 MDHEN, CDR2 SYDVKM. CDR3 sequence reads: CASSLGPPGELFF. As DNA, the CDR3 is TGTGCCAGCAGTTTAGGTCCCCCCGGGGAGCTGTTTTTT.

J is TRBJ2-3 and V is TRBV28; 7 nucleotides match TRBD2. This CDR3 comprises 15 residues. The V gene end was trimmed by 2 bases and the J gene end by 5 bases; junction bases not matched to a gene: 7. The V gene's germline CDR1 is MDHEN and CDR2 SYDVKM. CDR3 residues: CASSLRAGRQDTQYF. CDR3 bases: TGTGCCAGCAGTTTACGAGCGGGGAGACAAGATACGCAGTATTTT.